This T cell receptor beta chain was identified in a study of regulatory T cells in long-lasting Graves disease. Germline loops: CDR1 SNHLY, CDR2 FYNNEI. Trimming at V came to 6 bases and at J to 0 bases, leaving 13 bases not matched to a gene. This CDR3 contains 18 residues. CDR3 regions were amplified by Arm-PCR using iRepertoire HTBI primers to build TCR beta libraries. TCRdb used MiXCR to reprocess the multiplex PCR reads, holding one entry per CDR3 protein. The table includes more than 350,000 distinct CDR3 sequences, 21% detected once. This clonotype has just one count. Time point: persistent/refractory GD, antithyroid drugs over 5 years with positive TRAb. RNA extracted from PBMCs served as the sequencing template.

The rearrangement joins TRBV2 to TRBJ1-3, with 8 bases matching TRBD1. The source of this sequence is a female donor with Graves disease. This specimen consisted of peripheral blood mononuclear cells (PBMCs), obtained when the disease was refractory, from a patient treated with antithyroid drugs. CDR3 coding DNA: TGTGCCAGCAGGAGACAGGGGTGGATTCTAAACTCTGGAAACACCATATATTTT. This encodes CASRRQGWILNSGNTIYF. The whole variable domain, filled in from reference TRBV2 and TRBJ1-3, reads EPEVTQTPSHQVTQMGQEVILRCVPISNHLYFYWYRQILGQKVEFLVSFYNNEISEKSEIFDDQFSVERPDGSNFTLKIRSTKLEDSAMYFCASRRQGWILNSGNTIYFGEGSWLTVV.